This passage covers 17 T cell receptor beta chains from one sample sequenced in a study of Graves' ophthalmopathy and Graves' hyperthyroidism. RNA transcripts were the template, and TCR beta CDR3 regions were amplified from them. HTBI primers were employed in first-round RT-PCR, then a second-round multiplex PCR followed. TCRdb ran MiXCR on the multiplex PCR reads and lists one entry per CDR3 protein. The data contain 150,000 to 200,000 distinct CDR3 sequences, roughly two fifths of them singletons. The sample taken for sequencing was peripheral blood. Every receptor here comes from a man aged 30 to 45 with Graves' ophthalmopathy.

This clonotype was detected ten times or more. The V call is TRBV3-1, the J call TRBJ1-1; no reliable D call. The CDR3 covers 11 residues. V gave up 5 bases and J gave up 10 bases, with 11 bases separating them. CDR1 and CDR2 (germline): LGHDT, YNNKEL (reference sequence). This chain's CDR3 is CASSSWRGAFF. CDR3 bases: TGTGCCAGCAGCTCCTGGCGTGGAGCTTTCTTT.

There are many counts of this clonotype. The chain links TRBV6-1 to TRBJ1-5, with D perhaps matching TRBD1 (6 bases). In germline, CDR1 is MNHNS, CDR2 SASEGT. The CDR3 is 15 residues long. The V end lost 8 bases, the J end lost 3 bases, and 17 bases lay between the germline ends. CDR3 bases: TGTGCCAGCGCCAGTCGGGGGGCCTTCAATCAGCCCCAGCATTTT. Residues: CASASRGAFNQPQHF.

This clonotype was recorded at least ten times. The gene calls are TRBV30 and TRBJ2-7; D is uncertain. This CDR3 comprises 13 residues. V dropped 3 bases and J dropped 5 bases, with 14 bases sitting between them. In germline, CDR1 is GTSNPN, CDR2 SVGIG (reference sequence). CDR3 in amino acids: CAWSVGSSHEQYF. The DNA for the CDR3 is TGTGCCTGGAGCGTGGGGTCTTCCCACGAGCAGTACTTC.

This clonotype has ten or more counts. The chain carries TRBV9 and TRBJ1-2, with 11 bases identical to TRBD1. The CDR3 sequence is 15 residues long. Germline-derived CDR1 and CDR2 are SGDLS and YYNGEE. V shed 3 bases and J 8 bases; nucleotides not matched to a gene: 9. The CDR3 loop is CASSAPGTGGKGYTF. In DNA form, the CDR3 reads TGTGCCAGCAGCGCCCCCGGGACAGGGGGGAAAGGCTACACCTTC.

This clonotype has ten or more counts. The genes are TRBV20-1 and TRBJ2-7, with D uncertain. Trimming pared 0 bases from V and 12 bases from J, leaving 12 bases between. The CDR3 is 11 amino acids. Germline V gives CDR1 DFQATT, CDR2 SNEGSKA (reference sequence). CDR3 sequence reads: CSARDSSYLYF. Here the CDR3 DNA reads TGCAGTGCTAGAGACAGCAGCTATCTGTACTTC.

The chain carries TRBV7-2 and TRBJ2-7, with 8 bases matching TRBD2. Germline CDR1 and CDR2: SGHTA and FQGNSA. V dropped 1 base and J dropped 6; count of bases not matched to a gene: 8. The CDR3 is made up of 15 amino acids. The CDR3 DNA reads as TGTGCCAGCAGCTTAGAGCGGACTAGCCTTACCGAGCAGTACTTC. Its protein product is CASSLERTSLTEQYF. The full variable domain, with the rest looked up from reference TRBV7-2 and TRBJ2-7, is GAGVSQSPSNKVTEKGKDVELRCDPISGHTALYWYRQSLGQGLEFLIYFQGNSAPDKSGLPSDRFSAERTGGSVSTLTIQRTQQEDSAVYLCASSLERTSLTEQYFGPGTRLTVT.

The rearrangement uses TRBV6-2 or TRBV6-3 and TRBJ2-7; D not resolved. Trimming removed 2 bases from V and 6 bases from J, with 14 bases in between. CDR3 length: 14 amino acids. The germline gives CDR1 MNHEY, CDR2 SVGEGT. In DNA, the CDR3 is TGTGCCAGCAGTTACCGGGCCCTCATCGTCGAGCAGTACTTC. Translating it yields CASSYRALIVEQYF.

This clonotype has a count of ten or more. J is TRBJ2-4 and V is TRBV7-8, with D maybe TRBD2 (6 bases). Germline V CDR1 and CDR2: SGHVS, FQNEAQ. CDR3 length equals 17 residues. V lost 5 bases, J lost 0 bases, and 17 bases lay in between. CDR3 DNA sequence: TGTGCCAGCAGCAAGACGGGGGTGGGAATAGCCAAAAACATTCAGTACTTC. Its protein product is CASSKTGVGIAKNIQYF. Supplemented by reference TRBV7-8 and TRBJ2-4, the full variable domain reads GAGVSQSPRYKVAKRGQDVALRCDPISGHVSLFWYQQALGQGPEFLTYFQNEAQLDKSGLPSDRFFAERPEGSVSTLKIQRTQQEDSAVYLCASSKTGVGIAKNIQYFGAGTRLSVL.

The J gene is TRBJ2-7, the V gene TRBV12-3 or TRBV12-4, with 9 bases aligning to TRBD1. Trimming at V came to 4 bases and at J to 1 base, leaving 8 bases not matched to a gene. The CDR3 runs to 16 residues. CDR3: CASSSRTGDPSYEQYF. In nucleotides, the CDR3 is TGTGCCAGCAGTTCCCGGACAGGGGATCCATCCTACGAGCAGTACTTC.

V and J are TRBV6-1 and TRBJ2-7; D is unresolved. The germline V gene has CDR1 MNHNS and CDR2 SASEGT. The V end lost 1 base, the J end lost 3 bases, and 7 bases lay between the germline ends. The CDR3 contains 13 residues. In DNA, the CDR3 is TGTGCCAGCAGTGAAGGCGGCAACTACGAGCAGTACTTC. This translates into CASSEGGNYEQYF.

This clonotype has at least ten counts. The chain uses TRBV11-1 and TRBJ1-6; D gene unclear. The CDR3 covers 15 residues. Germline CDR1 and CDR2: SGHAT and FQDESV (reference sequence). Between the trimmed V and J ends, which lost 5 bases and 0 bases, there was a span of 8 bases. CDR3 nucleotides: TGTGCCAGCAGCGATCGGAGCTCCTATAATTCACCCCTCCACTTT. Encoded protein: CASSDRSSYNSPLHF.

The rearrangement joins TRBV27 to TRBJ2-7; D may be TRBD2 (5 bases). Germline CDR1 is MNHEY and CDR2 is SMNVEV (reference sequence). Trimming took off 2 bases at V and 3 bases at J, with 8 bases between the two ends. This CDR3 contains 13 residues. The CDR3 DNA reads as TGTGCCAGCAGTTTAAGAGGGAACTACGAGCAGTACTTC. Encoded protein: CASSLRGNYEQYF.

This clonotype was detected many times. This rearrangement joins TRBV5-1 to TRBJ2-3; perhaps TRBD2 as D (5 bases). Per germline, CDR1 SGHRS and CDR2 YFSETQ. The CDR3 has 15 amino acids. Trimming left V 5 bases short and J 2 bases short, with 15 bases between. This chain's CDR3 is CASRGGSHLTDTQYF. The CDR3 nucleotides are TGCGCCAGCAGGGGCGGGTCTCACCTCACAGATACGCAGTATTTT.

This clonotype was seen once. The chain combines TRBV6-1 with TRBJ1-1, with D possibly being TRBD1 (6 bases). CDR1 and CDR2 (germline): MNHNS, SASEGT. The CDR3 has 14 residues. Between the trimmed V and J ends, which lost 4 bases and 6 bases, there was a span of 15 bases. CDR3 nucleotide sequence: TGTGCCAGCAGTGCTAGGGGGGGAGGACCTGAAGCTTTCTTT. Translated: CASSARGGGPEAFF.

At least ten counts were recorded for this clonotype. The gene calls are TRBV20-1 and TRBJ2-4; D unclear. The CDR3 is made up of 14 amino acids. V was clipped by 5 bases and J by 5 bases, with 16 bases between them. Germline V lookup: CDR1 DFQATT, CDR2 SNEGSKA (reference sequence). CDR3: CSAYTSRVQNIQYF. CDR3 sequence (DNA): TGCAGTGCTTATACAAGCCGGGTCCAAAACATTCAGTACTTC.

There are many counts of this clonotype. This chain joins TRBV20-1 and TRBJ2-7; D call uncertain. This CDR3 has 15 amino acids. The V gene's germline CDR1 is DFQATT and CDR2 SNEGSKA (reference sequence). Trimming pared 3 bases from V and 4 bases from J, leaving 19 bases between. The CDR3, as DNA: TGCAGTGCTAGGGCAGGATATCCTACCAATTACGAGCAGTACTTC. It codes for CSARAGYPTNYEQYF.

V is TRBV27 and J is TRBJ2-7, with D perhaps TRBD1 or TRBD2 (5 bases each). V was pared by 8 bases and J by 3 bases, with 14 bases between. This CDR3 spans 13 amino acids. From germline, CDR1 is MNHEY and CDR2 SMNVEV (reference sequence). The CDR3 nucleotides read TGTGCCAGCGGGACCCGTCACCACTACGAGCAGTACTTC. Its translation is CASGTRHHYEQYF.